This TCR beta chain derives from a study of blood T cell repertoires in COVID-19. Overall study: Researchers got acute and convalescent COVID-19 samples from the United States, Italy and Spain. PBMCs, B-cell-depleted T cells, or T cells provided the cDNA or gDNA that made up the material.

The CDR3 spans 15 residues. The V gene lost 2 bases and the J gene lost 7 bases, with 14 bases spanning the gap. Germline V gives CDR1 MNHEY, CDR2 SVGAGI. In the original analysis: Estimation of nucleated cell counts relied on the amplification of reference gene primers. Clones were read by immunoSEQ multiplex PCR, and TCRdb kept only the in-frame ones, dropping some. That table furnishes V, J and clone size, whereas the DNA furnished D and trimming. The sample lists 200,000 to 250,000 clones; around 85% were seen once. This clone was detected only once. The chain couples TRBV6-5 to TRBJ1-4, with D maybe TRBD1 (6 bases). Sequencing used peripheral blood. The source is a woman aged 40 to 49 with active or convalescent COVID-19. The CDR3 loop reads CASSYRNRVGEKLFF. The CDR3 DNA reads TGTGCCAGCAGTTACCGAAACAGGGTTGGTGAAAAACTGTTTTTT.